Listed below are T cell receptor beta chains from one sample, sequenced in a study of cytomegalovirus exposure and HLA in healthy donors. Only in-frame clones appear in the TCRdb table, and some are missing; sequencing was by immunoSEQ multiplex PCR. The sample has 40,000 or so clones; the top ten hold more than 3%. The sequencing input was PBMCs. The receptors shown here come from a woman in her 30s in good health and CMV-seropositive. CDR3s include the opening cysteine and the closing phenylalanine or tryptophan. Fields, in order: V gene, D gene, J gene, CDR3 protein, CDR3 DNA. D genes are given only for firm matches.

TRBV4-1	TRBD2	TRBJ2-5	CASSQSPSGGAEETQYF	TGCGCCAGCAGCCAAAGTCCAAGCGGGGGGGCCGAGGAGACCCAGTACTTC
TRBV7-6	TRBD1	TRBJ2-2	CASSSQGTNTGELFF	TGTGCCAGCAGTTCACAGGGGACAAACACCGGGGAGCTGTTTTTT
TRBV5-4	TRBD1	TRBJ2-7	CASSPGQGRVGQYF	TGTGCCAGCAGCCCGGGACAGGGGAGGGTCGGGCAGTACTTC
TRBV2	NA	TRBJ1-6	CASRRVGASDNSPLHF	TGTGCCAGCAGAAGGGTGGGGGCATCCGATAATTCACCCCTCCACTTT
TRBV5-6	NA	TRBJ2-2	CASSFSGTGELFF	TGTGCCAGCAGCTTTTCCGGGACCGGGGAGCTGTTTTTT
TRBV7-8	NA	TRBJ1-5	CASSLDWGGNQPQHF	TGTGCCAGCAGCTTAGACTGGGGGGGCAATCAGCCCCAGCATTTT
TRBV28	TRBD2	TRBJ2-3	CASGLAGGTDTQYF	TGTGCCAGCGGATTAGCGGGGGGCACAGATACGCAGTATTTT
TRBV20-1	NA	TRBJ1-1	CSARPDTEAFF	TGCAGTGCTAGACCCGACACTGAAGCTTTCTTT
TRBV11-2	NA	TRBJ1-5	CASSLGPHQPQHF	TGTGCCAGCAGCTTAGGGCCGCATCAGCCCCAGCATTTT
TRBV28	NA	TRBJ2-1	CASSLFQGNEQFF	TGTGCCAGCAGTTTATTCCAGGGCAATGAGCAGTTCTTC
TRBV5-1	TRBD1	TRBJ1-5	CASSLESGGGDQPQHF	TGCGCCAGCAGCTTGGAGTCAGGGGGCGGCGATCAGCCCCAGCATTTT
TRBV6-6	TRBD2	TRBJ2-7	CASSYSGGGRYEQYF	TGTGCCAGCAGTTACTCGGGCGGGGGACGGTACGAGCAGTACTTC
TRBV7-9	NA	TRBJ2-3	CASSLGFGPFDTQYF	TGTGCCAGCAGCTTAGGATTTGGGCCCTTTGATACGCAGTATTTT
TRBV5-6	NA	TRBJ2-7	CASSLGVSAYEQYF	TGTGCCAGCAGCTTAGGGGTGAGCGCCTACGAGCAGTACTTC
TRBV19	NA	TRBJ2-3	CASSPTLRRGTPDTQYF	TGTGCCAGTAGCCCAACGTTACGGCGCGGGACCCCAGATACGCAGTATTTT
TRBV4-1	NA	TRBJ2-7	CASSQNFRGFEQYF	TGCGCCAGCAGCCAGAATTTTAGAGGGTTCGAGCAGTACTTC
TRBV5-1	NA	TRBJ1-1	CASSLLGGGPGMNTEAFF	TGCGCCAGCAGCTTGTTGGGTGGTGGGCCCGGGATGAACACTGAAGCTTTCTTT
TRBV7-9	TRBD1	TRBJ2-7	CASRPGTGRSDEQYF	TGTGCCAGCCGGCCGGGGACAGGGAGATCCGACGAGCAGTACTTC
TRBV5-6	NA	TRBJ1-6	CASSPGGSYNSPLHF	TGTGCCAGCAGTCCCGGGGGTTCCTATAATTCACCCCTCCACTTT
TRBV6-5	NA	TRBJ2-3	CASMQGGSTDTQYF	TGTGCCAGCATGCAGGGGGGCAGCACAGATACGCAGTATTTT
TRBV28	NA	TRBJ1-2	CASSVQGNANYGYTF	TGTGCCAGCAGTGTGCAGGGGAATGCTAACTATGGCTACACCTTC
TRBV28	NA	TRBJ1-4	CASSPMSEFNEKLFF	TGTGCCAGCAGTCCTATGAGTGAATTTAATGAAAAACTGTTTTTT
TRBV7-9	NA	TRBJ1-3	CASSLGSGSFSGNTIYF	TGTGCCAGCAGCTTAGGGTCGGGGAGTTTTTCTGGAAACACCATATATTTT
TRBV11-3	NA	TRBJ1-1	CASSLRGDTEAFF	TGTGCCAGCAGCCTCCGGGGGGACACTGAAGCTTTCTTT
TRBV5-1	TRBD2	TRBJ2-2	CASSPTSGGNTGELFF	TGCGCCAGCTCTCCCACTAGCGGGGGTAACACCGGGGAGCTGTTTTTT